This T cell receptor beta chain was sequenced for a study of beta chain features in type 1 diabetes. This clone was seen only a few times. Trimming cost V 11 bases and J 5 bases, with 16 bases left between them. CDR3 length equals 13 residues. Germline-derived CDR1 and CDR2 are MNHNY and SVGAGI (reference sequence). The investigators reverse transcribed all of the isolated RNA, so they sequenced expressed TCRB transcripts. Read counts averaged roughly 3.7 million for samples of naive, central memory and regulatory T cells. The assay was immunoSEQ multiplex PCR, and TCRdb's table has in-frame clones only and misses some. The sample consists of about 320,000 clones, approximately 15% of them appearing once. One heparinised blood draw averaging about 116 mL was given by each donor.

The receptor was derived from a man younger than 45 in good health. The rearrangement joins TRBV6-6 to TRBJ1-5; D possibly corresponds to TRBD1 (5 bases). Sequences were obtained from central memory CD4+ T cells from blood. The CDR3 region has the DNA TGTGCCGCCAGCAGGGCCTCTTATCAGCCCCAGCATTTT. It encodes CAASRASYQPQHF.